The source of this T cell receptor (beta chain) is a study of human T cells and chemical hapten exposure. The V gene lost 2 bases and the J gene lost 6 bases, with 10 bases spanning the gap. CDR3 size: 14 residues. Germline V CDR1 and CDR2: SNHLY, FYNNEI. Time point of the sample: pre-sensitization, week 0. Treatment indicated: therapeutic diphenylcyclopropenone sensitization with weekly scalp DPC. TCRdb re-called the RACE reads through MiXCR, storing one row per CDR3 protein. Of 250,000 or so distinct CDR3 sequences listed, approximately 7.5% are singletons. The chain joins TRBV2 to TRBJ2-2; unclear D gene. The clonotype originates from a man between 18 and 29 years old with alopecia areata. Some clones in this sample may be carry-over from other donors' samples. The specimen comprised whole blood, sampled in connection with sensitization to the hapten diphenylcyclopropenone (DPC). The CDR3 DNA is TGTGCCAGCAGTGAATCCGCTAGACCCGGGGAGCTGTTTTTT. Amino acids: CASSESARPGELFF.